Listed here are 13 T cell receptor beta chains from one sample, sequenced in a study of blood T cell repertoires in COVID-19. This table comes from immunoSEQ multiplex PCR, and its TCRdb copy is limited to in-frame clones, with some not included. The data contain 250,000 to 300,000 clones, roughly 86% of them singletons. The sequenced material came from peripheral blood. Receptors were obtained from a woman between 25 and 40 years old with COVID-19, enrolled during active disease.

The rearrangement links TRBV29-1 to TRBJ2-2, with D perhaps matching TRBD2 (5 bases). The CDR3 sequence is 14 residues long. V was trimmed by 3 bases and J by 5 bases, leaving 13 bases between them. Looked up from germline, CDR1 is SQVTM and CDR2 is ANQGSEA. The CDR3, as DNA: TGCAGCGTTGATGAGGGTGAAATGACCGGGGAGCTGTTTTTT. It specifies CSVDEGEMTGELFF.

V and J are TRBV5-1 and TRBJ1-1; D uncertain. Germline values: CDR1 SGHRS, CDR2 YFSETQ. V lost 0 bases and J 6 bases, leaving 12 bases between the germline ends. This CDR3 has 14 residues. The CDR3 is CASSLGLERAEAFF. CDR3 nucleotide sequence: TGCGCCAGCAGCTTGGGCCTAGAGAGGGCTGAAGCTTTCTTT.

This clone was counted once. The chain combines TRBV18 with TRBJ1-2; TRBD1 aligns across 8 bases. The CDR3 has 16 amino acids. V shed 5 bases, J shed 2 bases, and the junction held 10 bases outside the gene matches. From germline, CDR1 is KGHSH and CDR2 LQKENI. The CDR3 spells CASSSDQGAWNYGYTF. CDR3 in DNA: TGTGCCAGCTCATCGGATCAGGGGGCATGGAACTATGGCTACACCTTC.

This chain links TRBV12-3 or TRBV12-4 with TRBJ1-5; D unclear. The CDR3 has 13 amino acids. The V end was cut by 2 bases, the J end by 6 bases, with 8 bases between. The CDR3 DNA reads TGTGCCAGCAGTTTATTAGTTATTCAGCCCCAGCATTTT. As protein: CASSLLVIQPQHF.

CDR3 residues: CAGHGGGGLLVNTEAFF. The CDR3 DNA sequence: TGTGCCGGCCATGGAGGCGGGGGGCTTCTGGTGAACACTGAAGCTTTCTTT. The rearrangement links TRBV2 to TRBJ1-1, with D perhaps matching TRBD1 (6 bases). Germline values: CDR1 SNHLY, CDR2 FYNNEI. This CDR3 is 17 amino acids long. V lost 11 bases, J lost 0 bases, and 25 bases lay in between.

A note on this clone: Other DNA sequences in this specimen translate into the identical CDR3. The chain employs TRBV6-6 and TRBJ2-7; D is undetermined. The CDR3 totals 11 residues. Germline assignment: CDR1 MNHNY and CDR2 SVGAGI (reference sequence). V shed 5 bases and J shed 3 bases, with 5 bases lying between them. The CDR3 nucleotides are TGTGCCAGCAGTCCTAGCTACGAGCAGTACTTC. It encodes CASSPSYEQYF.

V is TRBV29-1 and J is TRBJ2-1, with D uncertain. Germline V gene sequence: CDR1 SQVTM, CDR2 ANQGSEA. The V and J ends lost 4 bases and 8 bases respectively, with 9 bases between them. This CDR3 region has 11 residues. The CDR3 bases are TGCAGCGTTGGCGCGATCCATGAGCAGTTCTTC. It is translated as CSVGAIHEQFF.

Turning to this clone: The sample carries other DNA sequences with the same CDR3. V gene TRBV6-5 combines with J gene TRBJ1-5; 10 bases are shared with TRBD1. CDR1 is MNHEY, CDR2 SVGAGI, per germline. V lost 6 bases and J lost 6; bases outside the gene matches: 2. This CDR3 region has 13 residues. CDR3 residues: CASRGTGVQPQHF. CDR3 in DNA: TGTGCCAGCAGGGGGACAGGGGTTCAGCCCCAGCATTTT.

This clone was observed a handful of times. The chain links TRBV7-8 to TRBJ1-6; TRBD1 agrees at 7 bases. The germline CDR1 and CDR2 sequences are SGHVS and FQNEAQ. The CDR3 runs 13 residues. Germline trimming cut 5 bases from V and 9 bases from J; bases unmatched to any gene: 4. For the CDR3, the DNA is TGTGCCAGCAGCCCTACAGGGGTTTCACCCCTCCACTTT. Translation: CASSPTGVSPLHF.

The chain employs TRBV5-6 and TRBJ2-1; tentatively, D is TRBD2 (7 bases). V was trimmed by 6 bases and J by 7 bases, leaving 20 bases between them. The CDR3 is made up of 15 amino acids. Germline CDR1 is SGHDT and CDR2 is YYEEEE. As DNA, the CDR3 is TGTGCCAGCAACCACCGTCGGGGGGCTGGTAATGAGCAGTTCTTC. Translating it yields CASNHRRGAGNEQFF.

The gene calls are TRBV7-9 and TRBJ1-1; D possibly corresponds to TRBD1 (5 bases). The CDR3 sequence is 14 residues long. V was clipped by 1 base and J by 5 bases, with 11 bases between them. CDR1 is SEHNR, CDR2 FQNEAQ, per germline (reference sequence). The CDR3 sequence: CASSLDAGGTEAFF. The CDR3 region has the DNA TGTGCCAGCAGCTTAGACGCGGGGGGAACTGAAGCTTTCTTT.

The chain combines TRBV7-9 with TRBJ2-5, with TRBD1 matching 7 bases. The germline V gene encodes CDR1 SEHNR and CDR2 FQNEAQ (reference sequence). The junction had 6 bases not matched to a gene; V was cut back by 1 base and J by 7 bases. The CDR3 has 14 residues. In nucleotides, the CDR3 is TGTGCCAGCAGCTTAGAGATCAGGGGGTTGACCCAGTACTTC. It yields the protein CASSLEIRGLTQYF.

The chain joins TRBV19 to TRBJ1-1, with a possible D match to TRBD1 (6 bases). The ends were cut back, 3 bases at V and 11 bases at J, with 13 bases in the middle. There are 12 residues in the CDR3. Germline lookup yields CDR1 LNHDA and CDR2 SQIVND (reference sequence). CDR3 coding DNA: TGTGCCAGTAGTATCCTGGGGGGGCAGGCTTTCTTT. Translated: CASSILGGQAFF.